Listed below are T cell receptor beta chains from one sample, sequenced in a study of blood T cell repertoires in COVID-19. Using immunoSEQ multiplex PCR, the repertoire was profiled, and TCRdb retains in-frame clones only, with some absent. The sample yields hundreds of thousands of clones, about 90% seen once. Sequenced input: PBMCs or T cells enriched from blood (not recorded which). The source is a woman in her late teens or twenties with acute COVID-19. Both conserved end residues are part of each CDR3. Fields, in order: D gene, J gene, V gene, clone size, CDR3 protein, CDR3 DNA. The D gene is left open where the match is weak. A clone size is listed for some rows: how often the clone was seen (once, few, many), or a class if it is expanded.

>.|TRBJ1-6|TRBV4-2|.
CASSQGHRELNSPLHF
TGTGCCAGCAGCCAAGGTCACAGGGAATTGAATTCACCCCTCCACTTT
>.|TRBJ1-2|TRBV19|once
CASSIWTGVDYGYTF
TGTGCCAGTAGTATATGGACGGGGGTGGACTATGGCTACACCTTC
>TRBD1|TRBJ1-4|TRBV15|.
CATSRSPTGVREKLFF
TGTGCCACCAGCAGATCTCCGACAGGGGTGAGAGAAAAACTGTTTTTT
>TRBD2|TRBJ2-1|TRBV10-2|.
CASQTGGHYEQFF
TGCGCCAGTCAAACGGGAGGGCACTATGAGCAGTTCTTC
>TRBD1|TRBJ1-3|TRBV18|.
CASSPGTASSGNTIYF
TGTGCCAGCTCACCAGGGACAGCCAGCTCTGGAAACACCATATATTTT
>.|TRBJ2-3|TRBV19|.
CASNPQGFETDTQYF
TGTGCCAGTAATCCACAGGGATTCGAAACAGATACGCAGTATTTT
>TRBD2|TRBJ2-1|TRBV6-5|.
CASSLGLAGGSEQFF
TGTGCCAGCAGCTTAGGACTAGCGGGAGGGAGTGAGCAGTTCTTC
>.|TRBJ2-3|TRBV19|.
CASSIDSATADTQYF
TGTGCCAGTAGTATAGATTCCGCCACGGCAGATACGCAGTATTTT
>TRBD2|TRBJ2-1|TRBV27|.
CASSTGGSYNEQFF
TGTGCCAGCAGTACGGGAGGCTCCTACAATGAGCAGTTCTTC
>TRBD2|TRBJ2-5|TRBV10-3|.
CAISEQTSGSFETQYF
TGTGCCATCAGCGAACAGACTAGCGGGAGTTTTGAGACCCAGTACTTC
>.|TRBJ1-2|TRBV30|.
CAWSVLSTRGGYTF
TGTGCCTGGAGTGTACTTTCAACCCGGGGTGGCTACACCTTC
>.|TRBJ1-4|TRBV11-2|.
CASTDTGFNEKLFF
TGTGCCAGCACCGATACAGGGTTTAATGAAAAACTGTTTTTT
>TRBD1|TRBJ1-4|TRBV2|.
CASSGQGEKLFF
TGTGCCAGCAGTGGACAGGGTGAAAAACTGTTTTTT
>.|TRBJ1-1|TRBV27|.
CASSFGKGRMNTEAFF
TGTGCCAGCAGTTTTGGGAAGGGGCGCATGAACACTGAAGCTTTCTTT
>TRBD2|TRBJ2-2|TRBV7-3|.
CASSRRLAGGSVGELFF
TGTGCCAGCAGCCGTCGACTAGCGGGAGGGTCGGTCGGGGAGCTGTTTTTT
>TRBD1|TRBJ1-2|TRBV6-6|.
CATRWTGNYGYTF
TGTGCCACCAGATGGACAGGGAACTATGGCTACACCTTC
>.|TRBJ2-5|TRBV20-1|.
CSASYPQGQETQYF
TGCAGTGCTAGTTATCCGCAGGGGCAAGAGACCCAGTACTTC
>.|TRBJ2-7|TRBV5-5|.
CASSGGDGGYEQYF
TGTGCCAGCAGCGGCGGGGACGGGGGCTACGAGCAGTACTTC
>TRBD1|TRBJ2-3|TRBV10-3|once
CAISEEDRGADTQYF
TGTGCCATCAGTGAAGAGGACAGGGGTGCAGATACGCAGTATTTT
>.|TRBJ1-2|TRBV10-3|.
CAIAAGQYGYTF
TGTGCCATCGCTGCTGGACAGTATGGCTACACCTTC
>TRBD2|TRBJ2-1|TRBV6-2/TRBV6-3|.
CASSYPLAGSSYNEQFF
TGTGCCAGCAGTTACCCTTTAGCGGGGAGCTCCTACAATGAGCAGTTCTTC
>.|TRBJ2-3|TRBV4-1|once
CASSLGRASGRRGDTQYF
TGCGCCAGCAGCCTTGGAAGAGCTAGCGGTCGGAGGGGGGATACGCAGTATTTT
>TRBD1|TRBJ1-2|TRBV11-2|.
CASSSQTGYYGYTF
TGTGCCAGCAGCTCTCAGACAGGGTACTATGGCTACACCTTC
>.|TRBJ2-1|TRBV7-8|few
CASSPGDGTYNEQFF
TGTGCCAGCAGCCCGGGAGACGGAACCTACAATGAGCAGTTCTTC
>.|TRBJ2-7|TRBV11-2|.
CASSSSYSEQYF
TGTGCCAGCAGCTCTTCTTATTCCGAGCAGTACTTC
>TRBD1|TRBJ2-5|TRBV5-6|.
CASSLRQGGYQETQYF
TGTGCCAGCAGCCTCCGACAGGGTGGGTACCAAGAGACCCAGTACTTC
>TRBD1|TRBJ2-7|TRBV6-2/TRBV6-3|.
CASSNHSVRDRSIHEQYF
TGTGCCAGCAGTAACCACTCCGTAAGGGACAGGAGTATCCACGAGCAGTACTTC
>.|TRBJ2-3|TRBV7-2|.
CASTPNSRSTDTQYF
TGTGCCAGTACCCCAAACAGCAGAAGCACAGATACGCAGTATTTT
>TRBD1|TRBJ2-7|TRBV19|.
CASSVRTGTYEQYF
TGTGCCAGTAGTGTCAGGACAGGGACCTACGAGCAGTACTTC
>TRBD2|TRBJ2-5|TRBV4-3|.
CASSLDIAGVRETQYF
TGCGCCAGCAGCCTCGATATAGCGGGAGTAAGAGAGACCCAGTACTTC
>.|TRBJ1-3|TRBV7-9|.
CASSLAAGNTIYF
TGTGCCAGCAGCTTAGCAGCCGGAAACACCATATATTTT
>.|TRBJ1-2|TRBV28|.
CASSLRWRRYSYGYTF
TGTGCCAGCAGTTTAAGGTGGAGGAGATACTCCTATGGCTACACCTTC
>.|TRBJ2-3|TRBV7-9|.
CASSPRTRRTDTQYF
TGTGCCAGCAGCCCCCGGACACGCCGCACAGATACGCAGTATTTT
>.|TRBJ2-1|TRBV6-5|.
CASSYAPPSVDEQFF
TGTGCCAGCAGTTACGCCCCCCCTAGCGTCGATGAGCAGTTCTTC
>.|TRBJ1-2|TRBV21-1|.
CASSKRNWNYGYTF
TGTGCCAGCAGCAAGCGTAACTGGAACTATGGCTACACCTTC
>TRBD1|TRBJ2-1|TRBV7-3|once
CASSLRTGELQFF
TGTGCCAGCAGCTTAAGGACAGGGGAATTGCAGTTCTTC
>.|TRBJ2-1|TRBV6-5|.
CASKLQGTNEQFF
TGTGCCAGCAAGTTACAGGGTACCAATGAGCAGTTCTTC
>.|TRBJ2-6|TRBV7-9|.
CASSLVAHVSGANVLTF
TGTGCCAGCAGCTTAGTGGCTCACGTCTCTGGGGCCAACGTCCTGACTTTC
>TRBD2|TRBJ2-1|TRBV7-3|.
CASSLLAGGTYNEQFF
TGTGCCAGCAGCTTATTGGCGGGAGGCACCTACAATGAGCAGTTCTTC
>.|TRBJ1-1|TRBV2|.
CASKREGNTEAFF
TGTGCCAGCAAAAGGGAGGGGAACACTGAAGCTTTCTTT
>TRBD2|TRBJ2-2|TRBV3-1/TRBV3-2|.
CASSHPGLAGVSGELFF
TGTGCCAGCAGCCACCCGGGACTAGCGGGAGTGTCCGGGGAGCTGTTTTTT
>.|TRBJ2-7|TRBV20-1|.
CSALEQYF
TGCAGTGCTCTCGAGCAGTACTTC
>TRBD2|TRBJ2-1|TRBV11-2|.
CASSRTTSNTYNEQFF
TGTGCCAGCAGCCGTACGACTAGCAATACATACAATGAGCAGTTCTTC
>TRBD1|TRBJ1-2|TRBV6-2/TRBV6-3|.
CASSYGSFLRQDRSDYTF
TGTGCCAGCAGTTACGGAAGTTTCTTAAGACAGGACAGGTCGGACTACACCTTC
>.|TRBJ2-7|TRBV14|once
CASSQVHPPYEQYF
TGTGCCAGCAGCCAAGTACATCCCCCCTACGAGCAGTACTTC
>.|TRBJ2-1|TRBV11-3|.
CASSLGGSRGNEQFF
TGTGCCAGCAGCTTAGGAGGGTCACGGGGGAATGAGCAGTTCTTC